This entry describes one TCR beta chain. Its specificity is not known. TCR beta cDNA libraries had unique molecular identifiers. TCRdb reanalysed the PCR reads using MiXCR and keeps one entry per CDR3 protein. This sample has a few hundred thousand distinct CDR3 sequences; 34% occur once, and the top ten carry about 6%. Trimming took off 1 base at V and 1 base at J, with 8 bases between the two ends. This CDR3 has 15 residues. Germline lookup yields CDR1 MDHEN and CDR2 SYDVKM. The sample belongs to a study of post-analysis software for immune sequencing data. General study findings and limits: In patients, TRBV5-6, TRBV5-1 and TRBV20-1 belonged to several TRBV segments found more frequently than in controls.

Sample: blood. The V gene is TRBV28, the J gene TRBJ1-5; D ambiguous. This TCR came from a girl aged 2-17 years with multiple sclerosis. CDR3 DNA sequence: TGTGCCAGCAGTTTATCAGACCGGAGCAATCAGCCCCAGCATTTT. Translated, it gives CASSLSDRSNQPQHF.